Listed below are T cell receptor beta chains from one sample, sequenced in a study of cytomegalovirus exposure and HLA in healthy donors. Assay used: immunoSEQ multiplex PCR; TCRdb lists only in-frame clones, some missing. The sample has 150,000 to 200,000 clones; about 90% are singletons. Sequenced input: PBMCs. The receptor set was obtained from a woman aged 18-29 years in good health and CMV-seropositive. The CDR3 runs from the conserved cysteine through the conserved F or W. D genes are given only for firm matches.

CDR3aa | CDR3nt | len | v_gene | d_gene | j_gene
CASSEHSRETQYF | TGTGCCAGCAGTGAACATAGCAGAGAGACCCAGTACTTC | 13 | TRBV2 | . | TRBJ2-5
CASSLIVRLDNTDTQYF | TGTGCCAGCAGTTTAATCGTGCGCCTAGATAACACAGATACGCAGTATTTT | 17 | TRBV28 | . | TRBJ2-3
CASRLAGSSYNEQFF | TGTGCCAGCAGGTTAGCGGGGAGCTCCTACAATGAGCAGTTCTTC | 15 | TRBV7-9 | TRBD2 | TRBJ2-1
CASSFTGATQYSNQPQHF | TGTGCCAGCAGTTTCACAGGGGCGACGCAATATAGCAATCAGCCCCAGCATTTT | 18 | TRBV28 | TRBD1 | TRBJ1-5
CASSVGVSGSSEQFF | TGTGCCAGCAGCGTAGGAGTGAGCGGGAGTTCTGAGCAGTTCTTC | 15 | TRBV9 | TRBD2 | TRBJ2-1
CASSTGGQGTTEAFF | TGTGCCAGCAGCACCGGTGGGCAGGGGACCACTGAAGCTTTCTTT | 15 | TRBV5-4 | . | TRBJ1-1
CASSFGPEQETQYF | TGTGCCAGCAGCTTTGGGCCAGAGCAAGAGACCCAGTACTTC | 14 | TRBV5-4 | . | TRBJ2-5
CASSYSARGRDIQYF | TGTGCCAGCAGTTACTCGGCTAGAGGGCGGGACATTCAGTACTTC | 15 | TRBV6-5 | . | TRBJ2-4
CASSVSSGSYAGELFF | TGTGCCAGCAGCGTTTCTAGCGGGAGTTATGCCGGGGAGCTGTTTTTT | 16 | TRBV9 | TRBD2 | TRBJ2-2
CASSYSLTGELFF | TGTGCCAGCAGTTATTCTTTAACCGGGGAGCTGTTTTTT | 13 | TRBV6-6 | . | TRBJ2-2
CASSLAGQYTDTQYF | TGCGCCAGCAGCTTGGCGGGACAGTACACAGATACGCAGTATTTT | 15 | TRBV5-1 | TRBD1 | TRBJ2-3
CASSQQDLVYTDTQYF | TGCGCCAGCAGCCAGCAGGATCTCGTGTATACAGATACGCAGTATTTT | 16 | TRBV4-1 | . | TRBJ2-3
CASSLSPRTGSGYTF | TGTGCCAGCAGTTTATCCCCCCGGACAGGCTCTGGCTACACCTTC | 15 | TRBV28 | TRBD1 | TRBJ1-2
CASSPSITGDTIYF | TGTGCCAGCTCACCTAGCATAACGGGAGACACCATATATTTT | 14 | TRBV18 | . | TRBJ1-3
CASSLPGQGHEQFF | TGTGCCAGCAGCTTGCCCGGACAGGGCCATGAGCAGTTCTTC | 14 | TRBV5-4 | TRBD1 | TRBJ2-1
CASSPRAPSGNTIYF | TGTGCCAGCTCACCAAGAGCCCCCTCTGGAAACACCATATATTTT | 15 | TRBV18 | . | TRBJ1-3
CASSYVGLAGGRNEQFF | TGCGCCAGCAGCTATGTGGGACTAGCGGGAGGGAGGAATGAGCAGTTCTTC | 17 | TRBV5-1 | TRBD2 | TRBJ2-1